This T cell receptor beta chain was obtained from a study of CD8+ T cells in alopecia areata. Looking at the study overall: Scalp area affected, as a percentage, set the severity score of treated patients.

After removal of 0 bases from V and 5 bases from J, the junction contained 2 bases not matched to a gene. The CDR3 is 14 residues long. Germline V gene lookup returns CDR1 LNHDA and CDR2 SQIVND (reference sequence). Indicated treatment: oral pan-JAK inhibitor, 5-10 mg twice daily. Once RNA had been extracted, it was reverse transcribed into cDNA to act as the sequencing template. Using immunoSEQ multiplex PCR, the repertoire was profiled, and TCRdb retains in-frame clones only, with some absent. The sample consists of 90,000 to 100,000 clones, about 58% of them appearing once. Study-level findings and limits: The study found tofacitinib significantly decreased scalp clonality and expanded CD8+ clones among the top 100. Uncertainty remains about how baseline CD8+ expansion links to response, with one nonresponder.

Comment on this clone: Antigen: not known.

This sequence joins TRBV19 and TRBJ2-7; TRBD1 agrees at 9 bases. This receptor was taken from a human donor with alopecia areata. The material sequenced was CD8+ T cells sorted from blood, taken at week 4, from a patient treated with tofacitinib. DNA for the CDR3: TGTGCCAGTAGTATAGAAACAGGGGGCGACGAGCAGTACTTC. It specifies CASSIETGGDEQYF.